Following are 9 T cell receptor beta chains from one sample sequenced in a study of T cell responses to AZD1222 COVID-19 vaccine. Sequencing was performed with immunoSEQ multiplex PCR; in TCRdb, only in-frame clones are kept and a portion is missing. Among around 110,000 clones listed, about 90% were seen once. The sample consisted of peripheral blood, taken 28 days after the second AZD1222 dose. The receptors shown here come from an adult who received the AZD1222 COVID-19 vaccine.

The J gene is TRBJ2-5, the V gene TRBV27; either TRBD1 or TRBD2 may fit D (5 bases each). Between the trimmed V and J ends, which lost 2 bases and 4 bases, there was a span of 17 bases. This CDR3 has 16 amino acids. Germline CDR1 reads MNHEY; CDR2 reads SMNVEV (reference sequence). CDR3 nucleotides: TGTGCCAGCAGTTTAAGTTTTCGGCCGGGGCTAGAGACCCAGTACTTC. Amino acids: CASSLSFRPGLETQYF.

The gene calls are TRBV7-2 and TRBJ1-2; D might be TRBD1 (5 bases). V lost 0 bases to trimming and J lost 8 bases, with 13 bases between them. The germline gives CDR1 SGHTA, CDR2 FQGNSA. This CDR3 has 14 residues. DNA for the CDR3: TGTGCCAGCAGCTTAGCGATGGGGCATCGAGGCTACACCTTC. Residues: CASSLAMGHRGYTF.

The gene calls are TRBV30 and TRBJ2-7; 9 bases match TRBD1. Germline lookup yields CDR1 GTSNPN and CDR2 SVGIG (reference sequence). J lost 0 bases, V lost 5 bases, and 11 bases had no gene match. This CDR3 contains 16 residues. CDR3 sequence reads: CAWGDPRGQGSYEQYF. CDR3 nucleotide sequence: TGTGCCTGGGGAGACCCCAGGGGACAGGGCTCCTACGAGCAGTACTTC.

V gene TRBV9 combines with J gene TRBJ2-1; 8 positions match TRBD2. The CDR3 has 14 residues. V was pared by 2 bases and J by 7 bases, with 5 bases of the junction left unmatched. Germline V gene data show CDR1 as SGDLS and CDR2 as YYNGEE. The CDR3 DNA sequence: TGTGCCAGCAGCGTGAGCGGGAGTGGTAATGAGCAGTTCTTC. Translation gives CASSVSGSGNEQFF.

The chain employs TRBV7-9 and TRBJ1-4; 8 bases agree with TRBD1. V dropped 4 bases and J dropped 2; count of bases not matched to a gene: 3. The germline V gene encodes CDR1 SEHNR and CDR2 FQNEAQ (reference sequence). The CDR3 spans 15 residues. The DNA for the CDR3 is TGTGCCAGCAGCTACAGGACAGGGACTAATGAAAAACTGTTTTTT. Translating gives CASSYRTGTNEKLFF.

This chain connects TRBV6-5 to TRBJ2-3, with D maybe TRBD2 (5 bases). Germline assignment: CDR1 MNHEY and CDR2 SVGAGI. The V end was cut by 8 bases, the J end by 1 base, with 10 bases between. CDR3 size: 13 residues. CDR3 residues: CASGLSRTDTQYF. The CDR3 DNA reads as TGTGCCAGCGGACTCTCGCGCACAGATACGCAGTATTTT.

The rearrangement uses TRBV2 and TRBJ2-2; no reliable D call. The CDR3 totals 12 residues. Germline V gene data show CDR1 as SNHLY and CDR2 as FYNNEI. The V end lost 8 bases, the J end lost 1 base, and 5 bases lay between the germline ends. The chain's CDR3 is CASFLNTGELFF. In DNA form, the CDR3 reads TGTGCCAGCTTTTTGAACACCGGGGAGCTGTTTTTT. The complete variable domain, with remaining parts taken from reference TRBV2 and TRBJ2-2, reads EPEVTQTPSHQVTQMGQEVILRCVPISNHLYFYWYRQILGQKVEFLVSFYNNEISEKSEIFDDQFSVERPDGSNFTLKIRSTKLEDSAMYFCASFLNTGELFFGEGSRLTVL.

This chain connects TRBV11-1 to TRBJ1-4; possible D gene TRBD1, 6 bases. Germline-derived CDR1 and CDR2 are SGHAT and FQDESV (reference sequence). The CDR3 runs to 14 residues. V lost 5 bases, J lost 8 bases, and 15 bases lay in between. CDR3 residues: CASSTTGIGEKLFF. For the CDR3, the DNA is TGTGCCAGCAGCACTACAGGGATCGGGGAAAAACTGTTTTTT.

The chain recombines TRBV27 with TRBJ1-5; unclear D gene. The CDR3 has 15 residues. Germline V gene data show CDR1 as MNHEY and CDR2 as SMNVEV (reference sequence). Trimming cost V 2 bases and J 0 bases, with 8 bases left between them. The DNA of the CDR3 is TGTGCCAGCAGTTTAACGCCATATAGCAATCAGCCCCAGCATTTT. Translating gives CASSLTPYSNQPQHF.